The 8 T cell receptor beta chains reported below all come from one sample, sequenced in a study of OX40 agonist ivuxolimab in advanced cancers. The method was immunoSEQ multiplex PCR; TCRdb's version includes in-frame clones alone and lacks a portion of them. The profile shows approximately 78,000 clones, roughly 90% of them singletons. Sequenced here: CD4+ or CD8+ T cells sorted from blood, sampled in a trial of the OX40 agonist ivuxolimab. The origin of the receptors is an adult with an advanced solid tumor such as melanoma, head and neck, liver or kidney cancer.

The chain has TRBV10-3 and TRBJ2-3; possibly TRBD2 for D (5 bases). V shed 2 bases and J shed 3 bases, with 12 bases lying between them. The V gene's germline CDR1 is ENHRY and CDR2 SYGVKD. CDR3 length: 15 amino acids. The CDR3 spells CAISESGVGTDTQYF. The CDR3 DNA sequence: TGTGCCATCAGTGAGAGCGGAGTCGGGACAGATACGCAGTATTTT.

The count of this clone is one. The rearrangement joins TRBV2 to TRBJ2-3, with D possibly being TRBD1 or TRBD2 (5 bases each). Germline V gives CDR1 SNHLY, CDR2 FYNNEI. Trimming took 4 bases from V and 1 from J, leaving 6 bases between them. The CDR3 is 13 residues long. Written as DNA, the CDR3 is TGTGCCAGCAGTGTGGGGGGCACAGATACGCAGTATTTT. This gives the protein CASSVGGTDTQYF.

This chain's CDR3 is CASSLASRRTAMGAQYF. The CDR3 bases are TGTGCCAGCAGCTTGGCATCTCGGAGAACGGCCATGGGGGCCCAGTACTTC. The chain recombines TRBV5-4 with TRBJ2-5; D may correspond to TRBD1 or TRBD2 (5 bases each). This CDR3 spans 17 amino acids. Trimming took 0 bases from V and 9 from J, leaving 24 bases between them. CDR1 and CDR2 from the germline V gene are SGHNT and YYREEE (reference sequence). The variable domain in full, completed from reference TRBV5-4 and TRBJ2-5, reads ETGVTQSPTHLIKTRGQQVTLRCSSQSGHNTVSWYQQALGQGPQFIFQYYREEENGRGNFPPRFSGLQFPNYSSELNVNALELDDSALYLCASSLASRRTAMGAQYFGPGTRLLVL.

J is TRBJ1-5 and V is TRBV20-1, with D unresolved. Germline values: CDR1 DFQATT, CDR2 SNEGSKA (reference sequence). This CDR3 comprises 11 residues. The V and J ends lost 5 bases and 7 bases respectively, with 9 bases between them. The chain's CDR3 is CSAWLGQPQHF. Written as DNA, the CDR3 is TGCAGTGCTTGGCTTGGGCAGCCCCAGCATTTT.

The rearrangement uses TRBV19 and TRBJ2-2; D is uncertain. Per germline, CDR1 LNHDA and CDR2 SQIVND (reference sequence). Trimming stripped 5 bases from V and 7 bases from J, with 8 bases between. The CDR3 consists of 12 residues. CDR3 residues: CASSRLDGELFF. The CDR3 coding sequence is TGTGCCAGTAGTCGGTTGGACGGGGAGCTGTTTTTT. The full variable domain, completed using reference TRBV19 and TRBJ2-2, is DGGITQSPKYLFRKEGQNVTLSCEQNLNHDAMYWYRQDPGQGLRLIYYSQIVNDFQKGDIAEGYSVSREKKESFPLTVTSAQKNPTAFYLCASSRLDGELFFGEGSRLTVL.

The chain uses TRBV7-8 and TRBJ2-1; maybe TRBD2 (6 bases). Trimming cost V 1 base and J 8 bases, with 15 bases left between them. Germline assignment: CDR1 SGHVS and CDR2 FQNEAQ. The CDR3 loop spans 15 amino acids. The CDR3 spells CASSLGTSSGHEQFF. CDR3 in DNA: TGTGCCAGCAGCTTAGGGACTTCAAGCGGGCATGAGCAGTTCTTC.

V is TRBV25-1 and J is TRBJ1-2, with D possibly TRBD1 on 5 matching bases. The germline V and J ends were trimmed by 2 bases and 6 bases, with 7 bases remaining between them. The length of the CDR3 is 12 residues. Germline-derived CDR1 and CDR2 are MGHDK and SYGVNS. CDR3 sequence reads: CASSEKGHGYTF. The CDR3, as DNA: TGTGCCAGCAGTGAAAAGGGACATGGCTACACCTTC.

Concerning this clone itself: Compared with germline, one end of the junction differs, possibly owing to a read error. The chain is built from TRBV7-7 and TRBJ2-5, with D maybe TRBD2 (7 bases). The CDR3 consists of 16 residues. Germline V gene sequence: CDR1 SSHAT, CDR2 FNYEAQ (reference sequence). The CDR3 DNA is TGTGCTAGCAGCTGGGGGGGCGAACCCCGCCAAGAGACCCAGTACTTC. Its protein product is CASSWGGEPRQETQYF.